These 5 T cell receptor beta chains were all obtained from the same sample, sequenced in a study of T cell changes during pregnancy in multiple sclerosis. TCRdb's copy holds only in-frame clones and misses some; the assay was immunoSEQ multiplex PCR. The repertoire includes 25,000 to 35,000 clones, roughly 86% of them detected once, and about 7.5% sits in the top ten. The sample consisted of CD8+ T cells from peripheral blood mononuclear cells, taken before pregnancy. The receptor source for this set is a female donor with multiple sclerosis, enrolled in a pregnancy study.

About this clone: The same CDR3 arises from other DNA sequences in this sample as well. The chain links TRBV27 to TRBJ2-3; no firm D call. This CDR3 region has 13 residues. The germline gives CDR1 MNHEY, CDR2 SMNVEV (reference sequence). The V gene lost 1 base and the J gene lost 5 bases, with 7 bases spanning the gap. CDR3 DNA: TGTGCCAGCAGTTTATATCGAGGAGATACGCAGTATTTT. Translation gives CASSLYRGDTQYF.

The rearrangement links TRBV27 to TRBJ2-7; no clear D gene. CDR1 is MNHEY, CDR2 SMNVEV, per germline (reference sequence). The CDR3 covers 15 residues. The V and J ends lost 0 bases and 6 bases respectively, with 15 bases between them. CDR3 residues: CASSLSFPTTPEQYF. CDR3 coding DNA: TGTGCCAGCAGTTTATCTTTCCCGACAACACCCGAGCAGTACTTC.

This chain uses TRBV7-9 with TRBJ1-2, with D uncertain. The V gene's germline CDR1 is SEHNR and CDR2 FQNEAQ (reference sequence). V was clipped by 6 bases and J by 0 bases, with 8 bases between them. The CDR3 contains 13 residues. The CDR3 sequence is CASRASTNYGYTF. CDR3 bases: TGTGCCAGCAGGGCCTCAACTAACTATGGCTACACCTTC.

The chain employs TRBV28 and TRBJ1-4; 7 bases fit TRBD1. CDR3 length: 14 residues. Germline loops: CDR1 MDHEN, CDR2 SYDVKM. Trimming took 5 bases from V and 6 from J; bases not matched to a gene: 6. The CDR3: CASSTTGWDEKLFF. Written as DNA, the CDR3 is TGTGCCAGCAGTACGACAGGGTGGGATGAAAAACTGTTTTTT. The full variable domain, with the rest looked up from reference TRBV28 and TRBJ1-4, is DVKVTQSSRYLVKRTGEKVFLECVQDMDHENMFWYRQDPGLGLRLIYFSYDVKMKEKGDIPEGYSVSREKKERFSLILESASTNQTSMYLCASSTTGWDEKLFFGSGTQLSVL.

The chain recombines TRBV28 with TRBJ1-1, with unresolved D. CDR3 length: 13 residues. V was pared by 3 bases and J by 5 bases, with 10 bases between. From germline, CDR1 is MDHEN and CDR2 SYDVKM. CDR3 nucleotides: TGTGCCAGCAGTTTTGAGGGCCGTACTGAAGCTTTCTTT. Its protein is CASSFEGRTEAFF.